The present entry profiles one TCR beta chain with its context. The target of this receptor is not known. No much larger clone exists at a distance of one base, and base qualities are not known. The entry originates in a study of control samples from healthy donors and cancer patients (TCRdb year 2020). Receptors were amplified or captured by the immunoSEQ multiplex PCR assay. Not all clones reach the TCRdb copy of this immuneACCESS table, which keeps in-frame sequences only. Checked studies attribute under half of the gap to unresolved V genes and leave the rest unexplained. This sample has 150,000 to 200,000 clones in its table, and nearly 90% of those were observed once. 1.1% to 1.5% of the sample is in the top ten clones. V and J are truncated by 4 bases and 11 bases respectively, leaving an intervening sequence of 12 bases. The cysteine opens and the phenylalanine closes a CDR3 of 12 amino acids. Of all the DNA, just the CDR3 is kept, 36 bases in frame from base 1. CDR1 and CDR2, per the germline V gene, are MDHEN and SYDVKM.

The clonotype originates from a woman in her forties or fifties in good health. The sample consisted of blood. Recombination connected TRBV28 to TRBJ1-5; the D segment could be TRBD1, given 6 matching bases. The CDR3 protein: CASSYLDRSQHF. The nucleotide sequence reads as follows: TGTGCCAGCAGTTATTTGGACAGATCCCAGCATTTT.